Below, 15 T cell receptor beta chains from the same sample are listed, as sequenced in a study of T cells in Graves' hyperthyroidism and ophthalmopathy. Amplified regions were TCR beta CDR3 sequences from RNA transcripts. First-round RT-PCR with HTBI primers amplified the TCR CDR3 region. Using its own MiXCR run on the multiplex PCR reads, TCRdb lists one record per CDR3 protein. Among about 380,000 distinct CDR3 sequences listed, around 14% were seen once. Sequencing was performed on blood. These receptors all come from a woman aged 60 to 75 with Graves' hyperthyroidism.

This clonotype came up many times. The chain carries TRBV5-6 and TRBJ2-6; unclear D gene. V lost 2 bases and J 3 bases, leaving 3 bases between the germline ends. CDR3 length: 13 amino acids. The V gene's germline CDR1 is SGHDT and CDR2 YYEEEE. CDR3 sequence reads: CASSLLGANVLTF. The CDR3 nucleotides read TGTGCCAGCAGCTTACTTGGGGCCAACGTCCTGACTTTC.

This clonotype was recorded many times. The V gene is TRBV6-1, the J gene TRBJ2-5, with TRBD1 matching over 8 bases. The CDR3 is 20 amino acids. J lost 0 bases, V lost 6 bases, and 21 bases had no gene match. Germline CDR1 MNHNS, CDR2 SASEGT. CDR3 nucleotides: TGTGCCAGCAGCCGCGACAGGGGAGGCTCCGCACTTTCGTACCAAGAGACCCAGTACTTC. The encoded protein is CASSRDRGGSALSYQETQYF.

This clonotype was counted at least ten times. This chain uses TRBV11-2 with TRBJ1-1, with D tentatively TRBD1 (5 bases). The CDR3 is 12 residues long. Germline assignment: CDR1 SGHAT and CDR2 FQNNGV. V was trimmed by 5 bases and J by 5 bases, leaving 9 bases between them. CDR3 nucleotide sequence: TGTGCCAGCAGCGGTCAGGGTACTGAAGCTTTCTTT. Residues: CASSGQGTEAFF.

This clonotype has at least ten counts. CDR3 in amino acids: CASGLSLGAPLHF. The CDR3 coding sequence is TGTGCTAGTGGTTTGTCTTTGGGCGCACCCCTCCACTTT. The rearrangement links TRBV12-5 to TRBJ1-6; D gene unclear. Germline V CDR1 and CDR2: LGHNT, FRNRAP. CDR3 length: 13 amino acids. Deletions cut 2 bases from V and 11 bases from J, with 10 bases between. The full variable domain, with the rest looked up from reference TRBV12-5 and TRBJ1-6, is DARVTQTPRHKVTEMGQEVTMRCQPILGHNTVFWYRQTMMQGLELLAYFRNRAPLDDSGMPKDRFSAEMPDATLATLKIQPSEPRDSAVYFCASGLSLGAPLHFGNGTRLTVT.

This clonotype was seen at least ten times. CDR3 loop: CSAGLGENEQFF. DNA of the CDR3: TGCAGTGCTGGGCTTGGGGAGAATGAGCAGTTCTTC. V is TRBV20-1 and J is TRBJ2-1; perhaps TRBD2 as D (5 bases). Germline V gene data show CDR1 as DFQATT and CDR2 as SNEGSKA (reference sequence). The length of the CDR3 is 12 residues. V lost 5 bases and J lost 7, with 12 bases in between.

At least ten counts were recorded for this clonotype. The chain carries TRBV10-3 and TRBJ1-3; D gene unclear. The germline V gene encodes CDR1 ENHRY and CDR2 SYGVKD. The CDR3 spans 15 residues. V was clipped by 3 bases and J by 0 bases, with 9 bases between them. CDR3 region: CAISEAGFSGNTIYF. The CDR3 DNA follows: TGTGCCATCAGTGAAGCGGGCTTCTCTGGAAACACCATATATTTT.

In this sample, this clonotype turned up a few times. The rearrangement joins TRBV10-1 to TRBJ2-1, with 9 positions matching TRBD2. The CDR3 is 14 amino acids. Germline V CDR1 and CDR2: WNHNN, SYGVQD (reference sequence). The junction had 11 bases not matched to a gene; V was cut back by 2 bases and J by 15 bases. CDR3 nucleotide sequence: TGCGCCAGCAGTGAGGGAGGACTAGCGACCGGTCTGTTCTTC. This encodes CASSEGGLATGLFF.

This clonotype was detected many times. CDR3 sequence: CASSSFSRQDNEQFF. The CDR3 bases are TGTGCCAGCAGTTCTTTCTCTAGGCAGGACAATGAGCAGTTCTTC. The chain is built from TRBV27 and TRBJ2-1; D gene unclear. Looked up from germline, CDR1 is MNHEY and CDR2 is SMNVEV (reference sequence). The CDR3 loop spans 15 amino acids. Trimming left V 4 bases short and J 5 bases short, with 15 bases between.

This clonotype was observed a few times. The chain employs TRBV19 and TRBJ2-1; D might be TRBD2 (5 bases). This CDR3 contains 18 residues. Germline lookup yields CDR1 LNHDA and CDR2 SQIVND (reference sequence). With 3 bases removed from V and 0 bases from J, the gap between germline ends came to 18 bases. DNA of the CDR3: TGTGCCAGTAGTATTTGGCCCACCGAGGGTAGCTCCTACAATGAGCAGTTCTTC. It is translated as CASSIWPTEGSSYNEQFF. The variable domain in full, completed from reference TRBV19 and TRBJ2-1, reads DGGITQSPKYLFRKEGQNVTLSCEQNLNHDAMYWYRQDPGQGLRLIYYSQIVNDFQKGDIAEGYSVSREKKESFPLTVTSAQKNPTAFYLCASSIWPTEGSSYNEQFFGPGTRLTVL.

This clonotype has ten or more counts. The chain is built from TRBV30 and TRBJ1-2; D might be TRBD1 (5 bases). CDR1 GTSNPN and CDR2 SVGIG come from the germline V gene (reference sequence). The CDR3 contains 13 residues. Trimming stripped 1 base from V and 10 bases from J, with 16 bases between. CDR3 DNA: TGTGCCTGGAGTGAGCCGGGACGGAAACTCTACACCTTC. Translating gives CAWSEPGRKLYTF.

This clonotype was detected only a few times. The genes are TRBV6-1 and TRBJ2-2; TRBD2 might be the D (6 bases). The germline CDR1 and CDR2 sequences are MNHNS and SASEGT. V lost 6 bases and J 2 bases, leaving 13 bases between the germline ends. The CDR3 length is 15 residues. The CDR3 nucleotides read TGTGCCAGCAGCCCTGGGGGAGGAAACACCGGGGAGCTGTTTTTT. Amino acids: CASSPGGGNTGELFF.

This clonotype was recorded many times. This rearrangement joins TRBV7-8 to TRBJ2-7; D might be TRBD1 (5 bases). Germline V gives CDR1 SGHVS, CDR2 FQNEAQ. V gave up 5 bases and J gave up 6 bases, with 23 bases separating them. The CDR3 sequence is 16 residues long. The CDR3 loop is CASSPPLRLGPGEQYF. In nucleotides, the CDR3 is TGTGCCAGCAGCCCCCCCCTTCGACTGGGGCCGGGCGAGCAGTACTTC.

Many counts were recorded for this clonotype. This sequence joins TRBV6-5 and TRBJ2-3; no clear D. The CDR3 is 15 amino acids. The V end lost 0 bases, the J end lost 2 bases, and 9 bases lay between the germline ends. Per the germline V gene, CDR1 is MNHEY and CDR2 is SVGAGI. The CDR3 is CASSYSAVPTDTQYF. The CDR3 bases are TGTGCCAGCAGTTACTCGGCAGTCCCCACAGATACGCAGTATTTT.

In its sample, this clonotype was seen a few times. This chain joins TRBV29-1 and TRBJ2-5; TRBD2 matches at 11 bases. Germline trimming cut 2 bases from V and 5 bases from J; bases unmatched to any gene: 7. The CDR3 spans 15 residues. CDR1 is SQVTM, CDR2 ANQGSEA, per germline. The CDR3 protein is CSVEIRLAGSETQYF. CDR3 coding DNA: TGCAGCGTTGAAATTCGACTAGCGGGATCGGAGACCCAGTACTTC.

This CDR3 reads CASSLEEGAAGELFF. The CDR3 coding sequence is TGTGCCAGCAGTTTAGAAGAGGGGGCGGCCGGGGAGCTGTTTTTT. This chain links TRBV27 with TRBJ2-2; 7 positions match TRBD1. Germline-derived CDR1 and CDR2 are MNHEY and SMNVEV (reference sequence). The CDR3 covers 15 residues. V lost 2 bases to trimming and J lost 6 bases; unmatched junction nucleotides: 6.